The clone carrying this T cell receptor beta chain was observed a handful of times. The method was immunoSEQ multiplex PCR; TCRdb's version includes in-frame clones alone and lacks a portion of them. This sample has about 32,000 clones; 60% to 85% occur once, and the top ten carry approximately 3.6%. Germline assignment: CDR1 MNHEY and CDR2 SVGAGI. The CDR3 runs 12 residues. V lost 4 bases and J 7 bases, leaving 8 bases between the germline ends. The data derive from a study of T cells in narcolepsy. This TCR was sampled from a human donor in good health. The V gene is TRBV6-5, the J gene TRBJ2-1, with D perhaps TRBD2 (5 bases). Material: memory (CD45RA-) CD4+ T cells from blood. The chain's CDR3 is CASSSRGNEQFF. The CDR3 nucleotides read TGTGCCAGCAGTTCCCGGGGTAATGAGCAGTTCTTC.